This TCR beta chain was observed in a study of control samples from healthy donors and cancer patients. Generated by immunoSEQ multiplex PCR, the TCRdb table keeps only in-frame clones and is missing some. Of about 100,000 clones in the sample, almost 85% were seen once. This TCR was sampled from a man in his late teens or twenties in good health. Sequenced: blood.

The CDR3 region is CASSYGQVSSYEQYF. Written as DNA, the CDR3 is TGTGCCAGCAGTTACGGACAGGTGAGCTCCTACGAGCAGTACTTC. The rearrangement links TRBV6-5 to TRBJ2-7; 7 bases are shared with TRBD1. V lost 2 bases to trimming and J lost 0 bases; unmatched junction nucleotides: 4. Germline lookup yields CDR1 MNHEY and CDR2 SVGAGI. This CDR3 spans 15 amino acids.